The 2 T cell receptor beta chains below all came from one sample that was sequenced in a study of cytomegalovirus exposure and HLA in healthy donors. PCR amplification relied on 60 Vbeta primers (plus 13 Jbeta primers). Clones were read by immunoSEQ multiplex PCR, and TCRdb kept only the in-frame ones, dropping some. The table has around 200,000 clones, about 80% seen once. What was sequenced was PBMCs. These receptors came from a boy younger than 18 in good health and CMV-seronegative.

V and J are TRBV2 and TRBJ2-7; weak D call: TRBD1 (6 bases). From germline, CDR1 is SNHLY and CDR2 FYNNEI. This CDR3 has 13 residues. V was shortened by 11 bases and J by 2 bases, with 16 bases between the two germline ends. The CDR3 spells CAGGGGGPYEQYF. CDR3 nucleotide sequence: TGTGCCGGGGGCGGCGGCGGCCCCTACGAGCAGTACTTC.

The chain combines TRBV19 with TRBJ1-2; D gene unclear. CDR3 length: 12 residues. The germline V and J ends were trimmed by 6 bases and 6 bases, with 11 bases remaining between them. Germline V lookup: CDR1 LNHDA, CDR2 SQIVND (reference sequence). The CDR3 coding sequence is TGTGCCAGTAGGACCCGGGTCAATGGCTACACCTTC. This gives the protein CASRTRVNGYTF.